These 10 T cell receptor beta chains were sequenced from one sample in a study of cytomegalovirus exposure and HLA in healthy donors. PCR used 60 Vbeta primers and 13 Jbeta primers. Generated by immunoSEQ multiplex PCR, the TCRdb table keeps only in-frame clones and is missing some. The table includes 100,000 to 150,000 clones, roughly a tenth detected once. The sequenced sample was PBMCs. The receptors come from a woman between 18 and 29 years old in good health and CMV-seropositive.

The chain links TRBV4-2 to TRBJ2-4; 10 bases are shared with TRBD1. The CDR3 runs 16 residues. The junction had 11 bases not matched to a gene; V was cut back by 4 bases and J by 8 bases. The germline gives CDR1 LGHNA, CDR2 YNFKEQ. CDR3 region: CASSRFPGQGRDIQYF. CDR3 sequence (DNA): TGTGCCAGCAGCCGGTTTCCGGGACAGGGGAGGGACATTCAGTACTTC.

CDR3 amino acids: CASCRDTGGEQYF. For the CDR3, the DNA is TGTGCCAGCTGCCGGGACACAGGGGGCGAGCAGTACTTC. The chain joins TRBV2 to TRBJ2-7; 8 nucleotides line up with TRBD1. Germline V lookup: CDR1 SNHLY, CDR2 FYNNEI. J gave up 6 bases and V 8 bases, and 9 bases lay outside the gene matches. The CDR3 contains 13 residues.

The table lists this clone with a few counts. The chain has TRBV14 and TRBJ2-5; D call uncertain. The CDR3 loop spans 15 amino acids. Germline V CDR1 and CDR2: SGHDN, FVKESK. Trimming took 4 bases from V and 5 from J, leaving 17 bases between them. As DNA, the CDR3 is TGTGCCAGCAGCCGTTACACCCACGGAGTGGAGACCCAGTACTTC. This codes for CASSRYTHGVETQYF.

J is TRBJ2-3 and V is TRBV5-1, with D tentatively TRBD1 (6 bases). The CDR3 length is 16 residues. CDR1 SGHRS and CDR2 YFSETQ come from the germline V gene. The V end was cut by 0 bases, the J end by 5 bases, with 16 bases between. CDR3 loop: CASSLAAGNRVDTQYF. The DNA for the CDR3 is TGCGCCAGCAGCTTGGCCGCCGGAAACAGGGTAGATACGCAGTATTTT.

The gene calls are TRBV7-8 and TRBJ2-7, with TRBD1 matching 9 bases. This CDR3 spans 16 amino acids. Germline CDR1 and CDR2: SGHVS and FQNEAQ. V trimming: 5 bases; J trimming: 0 bases; junction bases outside the gene matches: 8. This CDR3 is CASSPYRTGVSYEQYF. The CDR3 DNA sequence: TGTGCCAGCAGCCCATACCGGACAGGGGTCTCCTACGAGCAGTACTTC.

This clone was seen more than once but under ten times. The chain links TRBV28 to TRBJ2-5, with TRBD2 matching 7 bases. From germline, CDR1 is MDHEN and CDR2 SYDVKM. J was trimmed by 5 bases and V by 4 bases; bases with no gene match: 10. This CDR3 has 15 amino acids. CDR3 residues: CASSYGGSLEETQYF. The CDR3, as DNA: TGTGCCAGCAGTTACGGGGGGTCTTTGGAGGAGACCCAGTACTTC.

This clone was found a few times. The CDR3 is CASSPGLSGETQYF. The CDR3 DNA reads TGCGCCAGCAGCCCGGGACTTTCGGGGGAGACCCAGTACTTC. This chain links TRBV5-1 with TRBJ2-5, with D tentatively TRBD2 (6 bases). CDR3 length equals 14 residues. In germline, CDR1 is SGHRS, CDR2 YFSETQ. The ends were cut back, 4 bases at V and 5 bases at J, with 15 bases in the middle.

This clone was detected only a few times. The chain has TRBV6-1 and TRBJ1-1; D not certain. Germline loops: CDR1 MNHNS, CDR2 SASEGT. This CDR3 is built from 12 residues. The V end lost 4 bases, the J end lost 11 bases, and 14 bases lay between the germline ends. CDR3 nucleotides: TGTGCCAGCAGTGGGCTTCTCGGGAGGGCTTTCTTT. It translates to CASSGLLGRAFF.

This chain connects TRBV6-1 to TRBJ2-3, with TRBD1 as a possible D gene (5 bases). Trimming took off 4 bases at V and 1 base at J, with 15 bases between the two ends. The CDR3 runs 16 residues. Germline CDR1 and CDR2: MNHNS and SASEGT. The CDR3: CASSVRQLGRTDTQYF. In nucleotides, the CDR3 is TGTGCCAGCAGTGTTCGTCAACTGGGGCGCACAGATACGCAGTATTTT.

This clone was observed a few times. The CDR3 loop is CATSKGPGQSSYEQYF. The DNA of the CDR3 is TGTGCCACCAGCAAGGGCCCGGGACAGAGCTCCTACGAGCAGTACTTC. The rearrangement links TRBV15 to TRBJ2-7; 7 bases align to TRBD1. CDR3 size: 16 residues. Germline CDR1 is LNHNV and CDR2 is YYDKDF (reference sequence). Unmatched junction bases numbered 9, after V lost 4 bases and J lost 0 bases. The variable domain in full, completed from reference TRBV15 and TRBJ2-7, reads DAMVIQNPRYQVTQFGKPVTLSCSQTLNHNVMYWYQQKSSQAPKLLFHYYDKDFNNEADTPDNFQSRRPNTSFCFLDIRSPGLGDTAMYLCATSKGPGQSSYEQYFGPGTRLTVT.